Described below is a single TCR beta chain sequence and its context. In the source study's methods: Reference gene primer amplification gave estimated nucleated cell counts. Produced via immunoSEQ multiplex PCR; TCRdb's table is partial and in-frame only. The DNA was the basis for D and trimming; V, J and clone size are from that table. This table has more than 25,000 clones, approximately 90% appearing once. The CDR3 is 14 residues long. Germline-derived CDR1 and CDR2 are SGHTA and FQGNSA. V lost 1 base and J lost 1, with 6 bases in between. The data were taken from a study of blood T cell repertoires in COVID-19. In the study overall: Both acute and convalescent COVID-19 samples were obtained from the United States, Italy and Spain. PBMCs, B-cell-depleted T cells, or T cells were the source of the cDNA or gDNA that made up the material.

The chain has TRBV7-2 and TRBJ2-3; D uncertain. The clonotype originates from a human donor in a cohort sampled during active COVID-19. Sequencing used peripheral blood. As DNA, the CDR3 is TGTGCCAGCAGCTTAGGACGGGGCACAGATACGCAGTATTTT. Translated, it gives CASSLGRGTDTQYF.